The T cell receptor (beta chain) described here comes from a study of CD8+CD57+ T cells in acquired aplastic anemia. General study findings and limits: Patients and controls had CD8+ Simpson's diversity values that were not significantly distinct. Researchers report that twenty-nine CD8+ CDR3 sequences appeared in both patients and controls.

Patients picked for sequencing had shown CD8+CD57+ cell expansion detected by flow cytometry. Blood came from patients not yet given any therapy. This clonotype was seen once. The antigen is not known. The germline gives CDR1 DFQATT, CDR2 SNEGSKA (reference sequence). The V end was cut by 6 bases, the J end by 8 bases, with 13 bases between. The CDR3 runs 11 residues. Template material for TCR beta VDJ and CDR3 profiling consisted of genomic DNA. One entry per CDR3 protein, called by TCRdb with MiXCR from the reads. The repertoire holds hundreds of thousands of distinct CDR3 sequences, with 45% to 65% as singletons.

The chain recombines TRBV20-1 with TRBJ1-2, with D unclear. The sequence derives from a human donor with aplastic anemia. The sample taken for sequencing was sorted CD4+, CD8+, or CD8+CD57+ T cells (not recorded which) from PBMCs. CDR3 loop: CSAVDLEGYTF. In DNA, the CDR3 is TGCAGTGCCGTCGACTTGGAAGGCTACACCTTC.